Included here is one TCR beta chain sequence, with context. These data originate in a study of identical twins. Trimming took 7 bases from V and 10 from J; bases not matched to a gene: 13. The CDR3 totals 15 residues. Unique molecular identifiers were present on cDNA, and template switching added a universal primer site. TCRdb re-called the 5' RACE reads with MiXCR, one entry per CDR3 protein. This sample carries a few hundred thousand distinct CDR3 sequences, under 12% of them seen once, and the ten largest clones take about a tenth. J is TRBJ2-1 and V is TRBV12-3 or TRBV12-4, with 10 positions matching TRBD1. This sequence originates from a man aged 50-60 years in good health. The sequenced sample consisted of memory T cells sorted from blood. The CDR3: CASTQRTGGNTEQFF. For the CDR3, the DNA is TGTGCCAGCACCCAAAGGACAGGGGGGAATACAGAGCAGTTCTTC.